A single T cell receptor (beta chain) is shown here with its context. As yet, its antigen is unknown. The sample belongs to a study of T cell responses to AZD1222 COVID-19 vaccine. General observations from the study: The sample set comprised mostly white British donors with more females, and clonal diversity was possibly underestimated. Across the whole spike, CD4 TCRs peaked at regions 160-218 and 743-854. The number of AZD1222 recipients seropositive at baseline was only 5 to 7. Repertoires were collected only later (after the peak T cell response had occurred).

Looked up from germline, CDR1 is SGHDN and CDR2 is FVKESK. CDR3 size: 15 residues. V lost 4 bases and J 4 bases, leaving 16 bases between the germline ends. The protocol was immunoSEQ multiplex PCR, while the TCRdb copy is restricted to in-frame clones and leaves out a portion. The sample consists of about 200,000 clones, 80% to 95% of them appearing once. The chain links TRBV14 to TRBJ1-2; TRBD1 is a possible D gene (6 bases). This TCR derives from an adult who received the AZD1222 COVID-19 vaccine. The sample here was peripheral blood, taken 28 days after the second AZD1222 dose. The CDR3 DNA reads TGTGCCAGCAGCCCACTCGACAGGCTCAGCTATGGCTACACCTTC. Residues: CASSPLDRLSYGYTF. The full variable domain, in which reference TRBV14 and TRBJ1-2 provide the parts outside the CDR3, is EAGVTQFPSHSVIEKGQTVTLRCDPISGHDNLYWYRRVMGKEIKFLLHFVKESKQDESGMPNNRFLAERTGGTYSTLKVQPAELEDSGVYFCASSPLDRLSYGYTFGSGTRLTVV.